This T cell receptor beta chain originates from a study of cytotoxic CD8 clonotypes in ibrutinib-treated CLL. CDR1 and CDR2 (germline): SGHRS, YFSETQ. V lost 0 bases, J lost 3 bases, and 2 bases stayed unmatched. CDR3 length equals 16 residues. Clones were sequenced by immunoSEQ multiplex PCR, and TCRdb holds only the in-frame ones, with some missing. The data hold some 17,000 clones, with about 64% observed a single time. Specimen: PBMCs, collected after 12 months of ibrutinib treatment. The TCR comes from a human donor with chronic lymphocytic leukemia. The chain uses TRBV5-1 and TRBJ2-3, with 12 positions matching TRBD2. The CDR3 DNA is TGCGCCAGCAGCTTGGGGACTAGCGGGATGACAGATACGCAGTATTTT. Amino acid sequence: CASSLGTSGMTDTQYF.